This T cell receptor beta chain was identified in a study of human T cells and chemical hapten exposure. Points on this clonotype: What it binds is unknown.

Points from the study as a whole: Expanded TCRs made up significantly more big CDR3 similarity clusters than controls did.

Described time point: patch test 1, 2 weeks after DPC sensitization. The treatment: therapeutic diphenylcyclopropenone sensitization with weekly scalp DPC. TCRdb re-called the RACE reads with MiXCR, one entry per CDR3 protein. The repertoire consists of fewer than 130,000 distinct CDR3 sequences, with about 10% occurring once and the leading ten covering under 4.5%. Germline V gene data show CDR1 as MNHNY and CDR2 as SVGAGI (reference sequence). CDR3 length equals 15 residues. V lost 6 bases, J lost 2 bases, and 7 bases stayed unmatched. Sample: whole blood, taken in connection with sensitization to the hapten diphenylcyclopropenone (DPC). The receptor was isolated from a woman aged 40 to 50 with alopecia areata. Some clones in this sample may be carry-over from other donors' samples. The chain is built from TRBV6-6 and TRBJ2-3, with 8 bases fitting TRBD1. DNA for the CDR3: TGTGCCAGCAGACACAGGGGGGAATACACAGATACGCAGTATTTT. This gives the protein CASRHRGEYTDTQYF.